A selection of T cell receptor beta chains follows, all from one sample in a study of blood T cell repertoires in COVID-19. Profiled with immunoSEQ multiplex PCR; TCRdb holds only in-frame clones, not every one. The data hold 250,000 or so clones, with roughly 90% observed a single time. Sequenced: PBMCs or T cells enriched from blood (not recorded which). The receptors were gathered from a man aged 40-49 years who had been exposed to COVID-19. Both conserved end residues are part of each CDR3. A D gene is named only where the DNA matches it firmly. Rows give clone size only sometimes, using once, few, many, or a class for an expanded clone.

cdr3_nt: TGTGCCAGTGATGGGACAGCTTCTGGAAACACCATATATTTT
cdr3_aa: CASDGTASGNTIYF
d_call: TRBD1
j_call: TRBJ1-3
cdr3_length: 14
clone_size: NA
v_call: TRBV19

cdr3_nt: TGCGCCAGCAGCCAAGAGGGAGGGAGTGCAGATACGCAGTATTTT
cdr3_aa: CASSQEGGSADTQYF
d_call: TRBD2
j_call: TRBJ2-3
cdr3_length: 15
clone_size: NA
v_call: TRBV4-1

cdr3_nt: TGCGCCAGCAGCCAAGTCCGAGGGTTCACGGAAGCTTTCTTT
cdr3_aa: CASSQVRGFTEAFF
d_call: NA
j_call: TRBJ1-1
cdr3_length: 14
clone_size: NA
v_call: TRBV4-1

cdr3_nt: TGTGCCAGCAGCGTAGTAGGAGCTAGCCCGGGCGGGGAGCTGTTTTTT
cdr3_aa: CASSVVGASPGGELFF
d_call: NA
j_call: TRBJ2-2
cdr3_length: 16
clone_size: NA
v_call: TRBV9

cdr3_nt: TGTGCCAGCAGCCAAGACCGCCAGGGGGCCCGGTACCTTAATGAAAAACTGTTTTTT
cdr3_aa: CASSQDRQGARYLNEKLFF
d_call: TRBD1
j_call: TRBJ1-4
cdr3_length: 19
clone_size: NA
v_call: TRBV4-2

cdr3_nt: TGCAGTGCTAGTGGGTTGGGCAGGGGTCGTCAGCCCCAGCATTTT
cdr3_aa: CSASGLGRGRQPQHF
d_call: NA
j_call: TRBJ1-5
cdr3_length: 15
clone_size: NA
v_call: TRBV20-1

cdr3_nt: TGTGCCAGCAGTTTCTCGAGCGGGAGTCTCAATGAGCAGTTCTTC
cdr3_aa: CASSFSSGSLNEQFF
d_call: TRBD2
j_call: TRBJ2-1
cdr3_length: 15
clone_size: NA
v_call: TRBV27

cdr3_nt: TGTGCCAGTAGTTTCTCTAGCGGGAGTTCCTACGAGCAGTACTTC
cdr3_aa: CASSFSSGSSYEQYF
d_call: TRBD2
j_call: TRBJ2-7
cdr3_length: 15
clone_size: once
v_call: TRBV19

cdr3_nt: TGTGCCAGCAGGACAGGCAATCAGCCCCAGCATTTT
cdr3_aa: CASRTGNQPQHF
d_call: NA
j_call: TRBJ1-5
cdr3_length: 12
clone_size: NA
v_call: TRBV28

cdr3_nt: TGTGCCAGTAGTAAGGGGACGGGGGAAGGCTACACCTTC
cdr3_aa: CASSKGTGEGYTF
d_call: NA
j_call: TRBJ1-2
cdr3_length: 13
clone_size: NA
v_call: TRBV19

cdr3_nt: TGTGCCAGTAGTATGAAAACAGGGGGAAGGACTGAAGCTTTCTTT
cdr3_aa: CASSMKTGGRTEAFF
d_call: TRBD1
j_call: TRBJ1-1
cdr3_length: 15
clone_size: NA
v_call: TRBV19

cdr3_nt: TGTGCCAGCAGCGTAGCGAGCGGGGCCGGGTACGAGCAGTACTTC
cdr3_aa: CASSVASGAGYEQYF
d_call: TRBD2
j_call: TRBJ2-7
cdr3_length: 15
clone_size: few
v_call: TRBV9

cdr3_nt: TGTGCCACCAGTGACCCACAGGGTTTTACGAACACTGAAGCTTTCTTT
cdr3_aa: CATSDPQGFTNTEAFF
d_call: NA
j_call: TRBJ1-1
cdr3_length: 16
clone_size: NA
v_call: TRBV24-1

cdr3_nt: TGTGCCAGCAGCCAGAACCGGGCCCCGGGGACTGAAGCTTTCTTT
cdr3_aa: CASSQNRAPGTEAFF
d_call: NA
j_call: TRBJ1-1
cdr3_length: 15
clone_size: NA
v_call: TRBV14

cdr3_nt: TGTGCCAGCAGGGACTATCTCTACGAGCAGTACTTC
cdr3_aa: CASRDYLYEQYF
d_call: NA
j_call: TRBJ2-7
cdr3_length: 12
clone_size: NA
v_call: TRBV12-3/TRBV12-4

cdr3_nt: TGTGCCAGCACCAGAAAGGGACAGGGCGGGAGTAAAGCTTTCTTT
cdr3_aa: CASTRKGQGGSKAFF
d_call: TRBD1
j_call: TRBJ1-1
cdr3_length: 15
clone_size: NA
v_call: TRBV6-5

cdr3_nt: TGCGCCAGCAGTCAATTACGGGACTATGGCTACACCTTC
cdr3_aa: CASSQLRDYGYTF
d_call: NA
j_call: TRBJ1-2
cdr3_length: 13
clone_size: NA
v_call: TRBV23-1

cdr3_nt: TGTGCCAGCAGTTTATCCCGGGAGAGGACTGAAGCTTTCTTT
cdr3_aa: CASSLSRERTEAFF
d_call: NA
j_call: TRBJ1-1
cdr3_length: 14
clone_size: NA
v_call: TRBV28

cdr3_nt: TGTGCCAGCGGTCGCAGGGGTAGGACTGAAGCTTTCTTT
cdr3_aa: CASGRRGRTEAFF
d_call: NA
j_call: TRBJ1-1
cdr3_length: 13
clone_size: NA
v_call: TRBV12-3/TRBV12-4

cdr3_nt: TGTGCCAGCAGCAAGGGACTAGCGCAAGAGACCCAGTACTTC
cdr3_aa: CASSKGLAQETQYF
d_call: TRBD2
j_call: TRBJ2-5
cdr3_length: 14
clone_size: NA
v_call: TRBV7-2

cdr3_nt: TGTGCCAGCAGCCAGGGGACAGGCTCGGACACTGAAGCTTTCTTT
cdr3_aa: CASSQGTGSDTEAFF
d_call: TRBD1
j_call: TRBJ1-1
cdr3_length: 15
clone_size: NA
v_call: TRBV3-1/TRBV3-2

cdr3_nt: TGTGCCATCAGTGAGGGTCCAGGGATAATCACAGATACGCAGTATTTT
cdr3_aa: CAISEGPGIITDTQYF
d_call: NA
j_call: TRBJ2-3
cdr3_length: 16
clone_size: NA
v_call: TRBV10-3

cdr3_nt: TGTGCCAGCAGCTTAATAGCGGGCTACGACTACGAGCAGTACTTC
cdr3_aa: CASSLIAGYDYEQYF
d_call: TRBD2
j_call: TRBJ2-7
cdr3_length: 15
clone_size: NA
v_call: TRBV11-2

cdr3_nt: TGTGCCACCTGGGAGAGGAACACTGAAGCTTTCTTT
cdr3_aa: CATWERNTEAFF
d_call: NA
j_call: TRBJ1-1
cdr3_length: 12
clone_size: NA
v_call: TRBV7-9

cdr3_nt: TGTGCCAGCAGCCAAGACGGTGGAGCTTTCTTT
cdr3_aa: CASSQDGGAFF
d_call: NA
j_call: TRBJ1-1
cdr3_length: 11
clone_size: NA
v_call: TRBV3-1/TRBV3-2

cdr3_nt: TGTGCCAGTAGTAGCACCAGGATAATAGGGCTAGCGGGAGCCGGTGACGAGCAGTACTTC
cdr3_aa: CASSSTRIIGLAGAGDEQYF
d_call: TRBD2
j_call: TRBJ2-7
cdr3_length: 20
clone_size: few
v_call: TRBV19

cdr3_nt: TGTGCCAGCAGTCTCCGGACTAGCGCTCAAGAGACCCAGTACTTC
cdr3_aa: CASSLRTSAQETQYF
d_call: TRBD2
j_call: TRBJ2-5
cdr3_length: 15
clone_size: NA
v_call: TRBV6-5

cdr3_nt: TGTGCCAGCAGTTCCGGGACAGTGGCGGATACGCAGTATTTT
cdr3_aa: CASSSGTVADTQYF
d_call: TRBD1
j_call: TRBJ2-3
cdr3_length: 14
clone_size: NA
v_call: TRBV28

cdr3_nt: TGTGCCAGCAGTGAGCGGGTGGACAATGAGCAGTTCTTC
cdr3_aa: CASSERVDNEQFF
d_call: NA
j_call: TRBJ2-1
cdr3_length: 13
clone_size: NA
v_call: TRBV2

cdr3_nt: TGCGCCAGCAGCCAAGAATGGGGCGGGGCCTCCAATGAGCAGTTCTTC
cdr3_aa: CASSQEWGGASNEQFF
d_call: NA
j_call: TRBJ2-1
cdr3_length: 16
clone_size: NA
v_call: TRBV4-3

cdr3_nt: TGTGCCAGCAGTATATCCTTACGGGGCGGGGACTATGGCTACACCTTC
cdr3_aa: CASSISLRGGDYGYTF
d_call: NA
j_call: TRBJ1-2
cdr3_length: 16
clone_size: NA
v_call: TRBV28

cdr3_nt: TGTGCCAGCAGCCCTCGGGGCGGGGAGCTGTTTTTT
cdr3_aa: CASSPRGGELFF
d_call: NA
j_call: TRBJ2-2
cdr3_length: 12
clone_size: once
v_call: TRBV7-9

cdr3_nt: TGTGCCAGCAGTTTCGTTTTAATTTCACAGCGGGGCTACGAGCAGTACTTC
cdr3_aa: CASSFVLISQRGYEQYF
d_call: TRBD2
j_call: TRBJ2-7
cdr3_length: 17
clone_size: NA
v_call: TRBV28

cdr3_nt: TGTGCCAGTAGTACCCATGGAGGGGTTGATGGCAATCAGCCCCAGCATTTT
cdr3_aa: CASSTHGGVDGNQPQHF
d_call: NA
j_call: TRBJ1-5
cdr3_length: 17
clone_size: few
v_call: TRBV19

cdr3_nt: TGTGCCAGCAGTTTCCCTACAGGGACCTCTGGAAACACCATATATTTT
cdr3_aa: CASSFPTGTSGNTIYF
d_call: NA
j_call: TRBJ1-3
cdr3_length: 16
clone_size: NA
v_call: TRBV28

cdr3_nt: TGTGCCAGCTCACTTGGACAGGTCGATTCACCCCTCCACTTT
cdr3_aa: CASSLGQVDSPLHF
d_call: TRBD1
j_call: TRBJ1-6
cdr3_length: 14
clone_size: NA
v_call: TRBV18

cdr3_nt: TGTGCCAGCAGCCCGGGAGCGAACACTGAAGCTTTCTTT
cdr3_aa: CASSPGANTEAFF
d_call: NA
j_call: TRBJ1-1
cdr3_length: 13
clone_size: NA
v_call: TRBV7-3

cdr3_nt: TGTGCCAGCAGCCAAGATGCGGGAATCGGGCCCCAGCATTTT
cdr3_aa: CASSQDAGIGPQHF
d_call: NA
j_call: TRBJ1-5
cdr3_length: 14
clone_size: NA
v_call: TRBV4-2

cdr3_nt: TGTGCCAGCAGGGTCCGATGTCCTATACTGAACACTGAAGCTTTCTTT
cdr3_aa: CASRVRCPILNTEAFF
d_call: NA
j_call: TRBJ1-1
cdr3_length: 16
clone_size: NA
v_call: TRBV9

cdr3_nt: TGTGCCACCAGTGACAGTAACAGGGTTGGGGCCAACGTCCTGACTTTC
cdr3_aa: CATSDSNRVGANVLTF
d_call: NA
j_call: TRBJ2-6
cdr3_length: 16
clone_size: NA
v_call: TRBV24-1

cdr3_nt: TGTGCCAGTACCCCCGGCAGGGGGTTCGGGGAGCTGTTTTTT
cdr3_aa: CASTPGRGFGELFF
d_call: TRBD1
j_call: TRBJ2-2
cdr3_length: 14
clone_size: NA
v_call: TRBV19

cdr3_nt: TGTGCCAGCAGCTTAACAGGGAGCTATGGCTACACCTTC
cdr3_aa: CASSLTGSYGYTF
d_call: NA
j_call: TRBJ1-2
cdr3_length: 13
clone_size: NA
v_call: TRBV7-3

cdr3_nt: TGTGCCAGCAGCCAAGCCGGACAAATTAACACTGAAGCTTTCTTT
cdr3_aa: CASSQAGQINTEAFF
d_call: NA
j_call: TRBJ1-1
cdr3_length: 15
clone_size: NA
v_call: TRBV3-1/TRBV3-2

cdr3_nt: TGTGCCAGAGAGGGGCCAGCGGGAAAGGACCTAGCGGGAGTTAAAGGGTCCTACGAGCAGTACTTC
cdr3_aa: CAREGPAGKDLAGVKGSYEQYF
d_call: TRBD2
j_call: TRBJ2-7
cdr3_length: 22
clone_size: few
v_call: TRBV19